This paragraph reports one TCR beta chain. This sample was taken from a study of T cells in localized non-small cell lung cancer. Sequencing was performed with immunoSEQ multiplex PCR; in TCRdb, only in-frame clones are kept and a portion is missing. The sample holds about 25,000 clones; 75% to 90% are singletons and the top ten take 12% to 15%. Here the sequenced sample was peripheral blood, taken before any cancer treatment. This receptor was taken from a female donor older than 55 with stage I lung adenocarcinoma.

CDR3 nucleotide sequence: TGCAGCGCTGCGTGGGGGACGAACACTGAAGCTTTCTTT. Translation gives CSAAWGTNTEAFF. The V and J genes are TRBV29-1 and TRBJ1-1; TRBD1 might be the D (5 bases). Trimming pared 7 bases from V and 1 base from J, leaving 13 bases between. The CDR3 has 13 residues. The germline V gene has CDR1 SQVTM and CDR2 ANQGSEA.